This T cell receptor (beta chain) derives from a study of CD8+CD57+ T cells in acquired aplastic anemia. Study as a whole: On average, sorted CD4+ and CD8+ cells gave approximately 3.5 ug of DNA. Among healthy donors, CD4+ cells averaged roughly 9.8 million reads. Study-level results: The study identified roughly 29 CD8+ CDR3 sequences shared by patients and controls. The study found no significant CD8+ Simpson's diversity difference between patients and controls.

The study profiled TCR beta VDJ and CDR3 using genomic DNA as template. From the reads, TCRdb called clonotypes with MiXCR, one entry per CDR3 protein. The table has around 400,000 distinct CDR3 sequences, 55% to 75% seen once. This clonotype was seen only a few times. No antigen is known for it. Trimming left V 0 bases short and J 1 base short, with 4 bases between. The CDR3 is 14 residues long. Per the germline V gene, CDR1 is KGHDR and CDR2 is SFDVKD. This receptor was obtained from a human donor in good health, serving as a control. Sample: sorted CD4+, CD8+, or CD8+CD57+ T cells (not recorded which) from PBMCs. The rearrangement joins TRBV24-1 to TRBJ2-3, with unresolved D. CDR3 coding DNA: TGTGCCACCAGTGATTTGCGGGGCACAGATACGCAGTATTTT. Translating gives CATSDLRGTDTQYF.